These 19 T cell receptor beta chains originate from one sample sequenced in a study of a mutant IDH1 vaccine in newly diagnosed glioma listed by TCRdb under 2021. The library relied on the immunoSEQ multiplex PCR assay. The table was pulled from immuneACCESS by TCRdb, which kept in-frame rearrangements only. Such tables lose some clones; where checked, under half of the loss comes from unresolved V genes, and the rest has no known cause. This sample holds 50,000 or so clones; 86% were observed only once. Jointly, the top ten make up less than 3% of the sample. The intended sense of this specimen's time point label: baseline, week 1 (first vaccination visit). The sample's treatment or condition label is to be understood as: pre-vaccination baseline after standard-of-care therapy. The sequencing here drew on PBMCs, taken from a glioma patient treated with radiotherapy, temozolomide or both. These receptors were obtained from a man aged 35 to 55 with glioma.

The chain employs TRBV4-1 and TRBJ2-5; 13 nucleotides match TRBD2. V lost 1 base and J lost 5; bases outside the gene matches: 1. The CDR3 covers 15 residues. Germline V gives CDR1 MGHRA, CDR2 YSYEKL. CDR3 sequence reads: CASSQGTSGSETQYF. CDR3 in DNA: TGCGCCAGCAGCCAAGGGACTAGCGGGAGCGAGACCCAGTACTTC.

The genes are TRBV6-4 and TRBJ1-5; D perhaps matches TRBD1 (6 bases). Germline values: CDR1 MRHNA, CDR2 SNTAGT. V dropped 5 bases and J dropped 4 bases, with 15 bases sitting between them. This CDR3 region has 15 residues. The DNA for the CDR3 is TGTGCCAGCAGTAGGACCGGGACACCGAATCAGCCCCAGCATTTT. Its protein is CASSRTGTPNQPQHF.

This chain links TRBV4-3 with TRBJ2-5; D gene ambiguous. The ends were cut back, 0 bases at V and 5 bases at J, with 16 bases in the middle. Germline V CDR1 and CDR2: LGHNA, YSLEER. This CDR3 is built from 16 residues. The CDR3 DNA follows: TGCGCCAGCAGCCAAGATGCCGTAATGGGTCCGGAGACCCAGTACTTC. Protein sequence: CASSQDAVMGPETQYF.

This clone was counted a single time. The chain uses TRBV19 and TRBJ2-7; D might be TRBD1 or TRBD2, each matching 5 bases. Trimming pared 3 bases from V and 6 bases from J, leaving 12 bases between. The germline gives CDR1 LNHDA, CDR2 SQIVND (reference sequence). The CDR3 totals 13 residues. Written as DNA, the CDR3 is TGTGCCAGTAGTATGAGTTCTGGGACCGAGCAGTACTTC. It encodes CASSMSSGTEQYF. The full variable domain, its missing parts supplied by reference TRBV19 and TRBJ2-7, is DGGITQSPKYLFRKEGQNVTLSCEQNLNHDAMYWYRQDPGQGLRLIYYSQIVNDFQKGDIAEGYSVSREKKESFPLTVTSAQKNPTAFYLCASSMSSGTEQYFGPGTRLTVT.

This clone was recorded a few times. J is TRBJ2-7 and V is TRBV5-1; TRBD2 is a possible D gene (5 bases). The germline gives CDR1 SGHRS, CDR2 YFSETQ. The ends were cut back, 1 base at V and 4 bases at J, with 15 bases in the middle. This CDR3 spans 15 amino acids. CDR3 sequence: CASSLTLASRYEQYF. The DNA of the CDR3 is TGCGCCAGCAGCTTGACGCTAGCTTCCCGATACGAGCAGTACTTC.

The chain recombines TRBV28 with TRBJ1-1, with D possibly matching TRBD1 (6 bases). Germline CDR1 MDHEN, CDR2 SYDVKM. The CDR3 consists of 15 residues. V shed 6 bases and J shed 5 bases, with 19 bases lying between them. The chain's CDR3 is CASREAGGRWTEAFF. The CDR3 nucleotides read TGTGCCAGCAGAGAGGCTGGGGGGCGGTGGACTGAAGCTTTCTTT.

This chain joins TRBV10-2 and TRBJ1-5, with D unresolved. The germline V and J ends were trimmed by 2 bases and 11 bases, with 13 bases remaining between them. This CDR3 contains 13 residues. Germline loops: CDR1 WSHSY, CDR2 SAAADI. The CDR3: CASSEPASPAQHF. The CDR3 DNA reads as TGCGCCAGCAGTGAGCCCGCCTCACCGGCCCAGCATTTT.

The chain links TRBV19 to TRBJ2-2; the match to TRBD1 covers 8 bases. CDR3 size: 14 residues. Germline CDR1 and CDR2: LNHDA and SQIVND (reference sequence). Trimming cost V 4 bases and J 8 bases; bases outside gene matches: 6. CDR3 DNA sequence: TGTGCCAGTAGTAGGGACAGGTTAACGGGGGAGCTGTTTTTT. It is translated as CASSRDRLTGELFF.

The chain combines TRBV18 with TRBJ2-5, with unresolved D. The CDR3 is made up of 13 amino acids. Per germline, CDR1 KGHSH and CDR2 LQKENI. Trimming left V 1 base short and J 4 bases short, with 7 bases between. The CDR3 is CASSPRDLETQYF. CDR3 sequence (DNA): TGTGCCAGCTCACCACGGGATTTAGAGACCCAGTACTTC. The entire variable domain, with the rest obtained from reference TRBV18 and TRBJ2-5, is as follows: NAGVMQNPRHLVRRRGQEARLRCSPMKGHSHVYWYRQLPEEGLKFMVYLQKENIIDESGMPKERFSAEFPKEGPSILRIQQVVRGDSAAYFCASSPRDLETQYFGPGTRLLVL.

This sequence joins TRBV5-1 and TRBJ2-1; 8 bases agree with TRBD2. The junction had 8 bases not matched to a gene; V was cut back by 3 bases and J by 3 bases. The CDR3 runs 16 residues. Germline V lookup: CDR1 SGHRS, CDR2 YFSETQ. In DNA, the CDR3 is TGCGCCAGCAGCTCGAGGGATAGCGGGATCTACAATGAGCAGTTCTTC. Translating it yields CASSSRDSGIYNEQFF.

The chain couples TRBV11-2 to TRBJ2-1, with D perhaps matching TRBD2 (5 bases). The CDR3 totals 17 residues. Germline values: CDR1 SGHAT, CDR2 FQNNGV. V was clipped by 5 bases and J by 0 bases, with 17 bases between them. For the CDR3, the DNA is TGTGCCAGCAGCCCGGGATTAGCTGCCAGCTCCTACAATGAGCAGTTCTTC. Translated, it gives CASSPGLAASSYNEQFF. Variable domain in full (rest from reference TRBV11-2 and TRBJ2-1): EAGVAQSPRYKIIEKRQSVAFWCNPISGHATLYWYQQILGQGPKLLIQFQNNGVVDDSQLPKDRFSAERLKGVDSTLKIQPAKLEDSAVYLCASSPGLAASSYNEQFFGPGTRLTVL.

V and J are TRBV4-3 and TRBJ1-5; the D gene is possibly TRBD1 (6 bases). This CDR3 spans 13 amino acids. The germline V gene has CDR1 LGHNA and CDR2 YSLEER. Trimming removed 3 bases from V and 7 bases from J, with 10 bases in between. The CDR3 DNA is TGCGCCAGCAGCCAGTCACAGGGCCAGCCCCAGCATTTT. Translating it yields CASSQSQGQPQHF.

This chain links TRBV27 with TRBJ2-1; the D gene is possibly TRBD2 (6 bases). The CDR3 has 12 residues. From germline, CDR1 is MNHEY and CDR2 SMNVEV (reference sequence). Trimming left V 6 bases short and J 3 bases short, with 6 bases between. The CDR3 region is CASRGGYNEQFF. In DNA form, the CDR3 reads TGTGCCAGCAGGGGGGGCTACAATGAGCAGTTCTTC.

The chain links TRBV6-5 to TRBJ2-7; 9 positions agree with TRBD2. The germline V gene encodes CDR1 MNHEY and CDR2 SVGAGI. The CDR3 totals 15 residues. Germline trimming cut 1 base from V and 3 bases from J; bases unmatched to any gene: 4. DNA of the CDR3: TGTGCCAGCAGTTACTTCTCTAGCGGGATCTACGAGCAGTACTTC. Protein sequence: CASSYFSSGIYEQYF.

The chain joins TRBV11-3 to TRBJ2-5; D is uncertain. V shed 0 bases and J shed 2 bases, with 4 bases lying between them. The CDR3 has 13 amino acids. The germline V gene encodes CDR1 SGHNT and CDR2 YENEEA. CDR3 nucleotide sequence: TGTGCCAGCAGCTTAGAGGGGCAAGAGACCCAGTACTTC. This translates into CASSLEGQETQYF.

The rearrangement joins TRBV7-2 to TRBJ1-2, with TRBD1 matching over 7 bases. Germline CDR1 is SGHTA and CDR2 is FQGNSA. The CDR3 spans 13 residues. The ends lost 1 base at V and 8 bases at J; junction bases unmatched: 4. DNA for the CDR3: TGTGCCAGCAGCTTAGAGACAGGGTACGGCTACACCTTC. Translating gives CASSLETGYGYTF.

The chain couples TRBV6-5 to TRBJ1-6; D is unresolved. The CDR3 length is 15 residues. V was cut by 2 bases and J by 6 bases, with 11 bases left in between. Germline lookup yields CDR1 MNHEY and CDR2 SVGAGI. The CDR3 bases are TGTGCCAGCAGTTACGAGGGCAGCCGTAATTCACCCCTCCACTTT. Translated: CASSYEGSRNSPLHF.

This clone was detected only a few times. This chain uses TRBV19 with TRBJ2-5; 9 positions match TRBD2. The CDR3 is 14 amino acids. Germline assignment: CDR1 LNHDA and CDR2 SQIVND (reference sequence). Trimming removed 3 bases from V and 4 bases from J; junction bases left unmatched: 3. CDR3 nucleotide sequence: TGTGCCAGTAGTATGGGGACTAGCCCAGAGACCCAGTACTTC. Translation gives CASSMGTSPETQYF.

V is TRBV9 and J is TRBJ2-3; D call uncertain. This CDR3 comprises 15 residues. V dropped 2 bases and J dropped 1 base, with 11 bases sitting between them. The V gene's germline CDR1 is SGDLS and CDR2 YYNGEE. The CDR3 loop reads CASSVPLVGTDTQYF. CDR3 nucleotides: TGTGCCAGCAGCGTCCCCCTAGTCGGCACAGATACGCAGTATTTT. The whole variable domain, filled in from reference TRBV9 and TRBJ2-3, reads DSGVTQTPKHLITATGQRVTLRCSPRSGDLSVYWYQQSLDQGLQFLIQYYNGEERAKGNILERFSAQQFPDLHSELNLSSLELGDSALYFCASSVPLVGTDTQYFGPGTRLTVL.